This is a list of T cell receptor beta chains from one sample in a study of shared clonotypes between healthy human individuals. The table came from immunoSEQ multiplex PCR; TCRdb's copy has only in-frame clones and leaves some out. Of about 180,000 clones in the sample, roughly 91% were seen once. Sequenced sample: naive CD4+ T cells sorted from blood. The receptors come from a woman aged 25 to 39 in good health. Both conserved end residues are part of each CDR3. The D gene is left open where the match is weak.

V gene | CDR3 length | D gene | CDR3 protein
TRBV6-5 | 12 | - | CASSYLRGTQYF
TRBV23-1 | 14 | - | CASSQSSRKETQYF
TRBV7-9 | 15 | TRBD1 | CASSLFGDRDTEAFF
TRBV11-3 | 15 | - | CASSQGAGYSYEQYF
TRBV10-1 | 15 | TRBD2 | CASSEIAGVDNEQFF
TRBV5-1 | 14 | - | CASSLAVSGNTIYF
TRBV5-5 | 20 | TRBD1 | CASSLQRATGKTTSNEKLFF
TRBV7-2 | 15 | - | CASSPWAGPNTEAFF
TRBV19 | 17 | - | CASSLTVGLDWDQPQHF
TRBV7-9 | 15 | TRBD1 | CASSLDRGRNTEAFF
TRBV4-3 | 14 | - | CASSGLGGPYERYF
TRBV6-5 | 15 | TRBD1 | CASSYSSRGQGEQYF
TRBV18 | 14 | TRBD1 | CASSTGQGRNEQFF
TRBV18 | 11 | - | CASSPQDGYTF
TRBV2 | 14 | - | CASSEATEQETQYF
TRBV6-1 | 14 | - | CASSEWNGFYEQYF
TRBV19 | 16 | - | CASSTTGRGSRETQYF
TRBV29-1 | 13 | - | CSVSSPPTYEQYF
TRBV7-2 | 14 | - | CASSLSGRSYEQYF
TRBV28 | 14 | - | CASSLDGSTYGYTF
TRBV4-2 | 15 | TRBD1 | CASSPGQGRGEKLFF
TRBV30 | 14 | TRBD2 | CAWQGRARTGELFF
TRBV25-1 | 15 | TRBD1 | CASSQTGASNQPQHF
TRBV4-1 | 17 | - | CASSQDSTTHTKNIQYF
TRBV5-1 | 15 | - | CASSKTEPRTDTQYF
TRBV18 | 16 | - | CASSPPASWVTDTQYF
TRBV11-2 | 15 | TRBD1 | CASSLGQGYSYEQYF
TRBV28 | 13 | - | CASRFRDGYEQYF
TRBV4-1 | 16 | TRBD1 | CASSQERTGGVYEQYF
TRBV7-3 | 14 | - | CASSLTLSSGELFF
TRBV2 | 13 | TRBD1 | CASKGQGKTEAFF
TRBV18 | 15 | TRBD1 | CASSPDRGPVYGYTF
TRBV7-9 | 14 | TRBD1 | CASSKGQGDQPQHF
TRBV5-1 | 15 | - | CASSWGLGNTYEQYF
TRBV4-1 | 17 | - | CASSQEVVGQGSYEQYF
TRBV5-4 | 13 | - | CASSPGGQSGYTF
TRBV7-9 | 13 | - | CASGTQLNTEAFF
TRBV5-4 | 16 | TRBD2 | CASTQRTSGSSYEQYF
TRBV30 | 15 | TRBD1 | CAWPRQGAGAYEQYF
TRBV29-1 | 12 | - | CSVDTGIYGYTF
TRBV30 | 14 | TRBD1 | CAWMAGGYSYEQYF
TRBV5-1 | 14 | - | CASSLGTDNEKLFF
TRBV10-1 | 12 | - | CASSGQSYEQYF
TRBV4-1 | 16 | TRBD2 | CASSIRAGGGSNEQFF
TRBV19 | 14 | - | CASSPIGARETQYF
TRBV28 | 12 | - | CASSLPGHIQYF
TRBV10-1 | 13 | - | CASSESLPYEQYF